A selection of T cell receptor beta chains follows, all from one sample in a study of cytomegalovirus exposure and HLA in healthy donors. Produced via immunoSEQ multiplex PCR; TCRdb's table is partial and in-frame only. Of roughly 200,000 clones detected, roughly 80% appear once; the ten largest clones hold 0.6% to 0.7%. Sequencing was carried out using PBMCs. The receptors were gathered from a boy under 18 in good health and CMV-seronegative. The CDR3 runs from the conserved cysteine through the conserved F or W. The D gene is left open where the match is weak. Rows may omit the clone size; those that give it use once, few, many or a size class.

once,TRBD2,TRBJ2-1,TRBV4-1,CASSLQREPSYNEQFF,TGCGCCAGCAGCCTACAGCGGGAGCCATCCTACAATGAGCAGTTCTTC
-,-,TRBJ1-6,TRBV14,CASTLQNNSPLHF,TGTGCCAGCACATTACAGAATAATTCACCCCTCCACTTT
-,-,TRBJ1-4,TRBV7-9,CAAAAGGRRDEKLFF,TGTGCCGCCGCCGCGGGGGGGCGTCGGGATGAAAAACTGTTTTTT
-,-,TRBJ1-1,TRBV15,CATSRGGAGELRTEAFF,TGTGCCACCAGCAGAGGGGGCGCAGGGGAGTTGAGAACTGAAGCTTTCTTT
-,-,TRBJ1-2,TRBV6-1,CASRPLQGVGGYTF,TGTGCCAGCAGGCCCCTACAGGGAGTCGGTGGCTACACCTTC
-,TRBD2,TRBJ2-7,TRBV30,CAWSVPTSGLRYEQYF,TGTGCCTGGAGTGTACCCACTAGCGGGCTGAGGTACGAGCAGTACTTC
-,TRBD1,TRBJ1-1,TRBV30,CAWTTGTANTEAFF,TGTGCCTGGACCACCGGGACAGCGAACACTGAAGCTTTCTTT
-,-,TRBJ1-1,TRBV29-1,CSVEWGAVAFF,TGCAGCGTTGAGTGGGGCGCGGTAGCTTTCTTT
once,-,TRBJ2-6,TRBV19,CASSTGTGANVLTF,TGTGCCAGTAGTACAGGGACTGGGGCCAACGTCCTGACTTTC
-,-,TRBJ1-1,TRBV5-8,CASSFIPERAFF,TGTGCCAGCAGCTTTATCCCGGAGAGGGCTTTCTTT
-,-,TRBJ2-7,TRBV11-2,CASSSPGVYEQYF,TGTGCCAGCAGCTCCCCCGGGGTTTACGAGCAGTACTTC
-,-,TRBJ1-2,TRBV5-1,CASSVDSYYGYTF,TGCGCCAGCAGCGTCGACAGTTACTATGGCTACACCTTC
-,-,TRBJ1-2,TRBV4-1,CASSPTVQVYGYTF,TGCGCCAGCAGCCCCACGGTACAGGTATATGGCTACACCTTC
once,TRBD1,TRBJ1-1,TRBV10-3,CAISEFQGQGGENTEAFF,TGTGCCATCAGTGAGTTCCAGGGACAGGGGGGAGAGAACACTGAAGCTTTCTTT
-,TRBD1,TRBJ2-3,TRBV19,CASSHPGQGTDTQYF,TGTGCCAGTAGCCATCCGGGACAGGGCACAGATACGCAGTATTTT
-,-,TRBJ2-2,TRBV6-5,CASRGDLNTGELFF,TGTGCCAGCAGGGGGGACTTGAACACCGGGGAGCTGTTTTTT
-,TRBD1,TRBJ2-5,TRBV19,CASSTLDRAKETQYF,TGTGCCAGTAGTACCCTCGACAGGGCCAAAGAGACCCAGTACTTC
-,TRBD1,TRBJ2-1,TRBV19,CASTGTGVRNEQFF,TGTGCCAGTACCGGGACAGGGGTTAGGAATGAGCAGTTCTTC
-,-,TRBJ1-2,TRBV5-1,CASSARTDGYTF,TGCGCCAGCAGCGCCAGGACAGATGGCTACACCTTC
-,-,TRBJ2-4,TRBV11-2,CASSLDGEGETKNIQYF,TGTGCCAGCAGCTTAGATGGAGAAGGGGAAACTAAAAACATTCAGTACTTC
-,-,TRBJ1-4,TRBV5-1,CASSLGGGGLGNEKLFF,TGCGCCAGCAGCTTGGGAGGCGGCGGGCTGGGGAATGAAAAACTGTTTTTT
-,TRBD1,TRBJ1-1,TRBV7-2,CASSEQGKETEAFF,TGTGCCAGCAGCGAACAGGGGAAGGAGACTGAAGCTTTCTTT
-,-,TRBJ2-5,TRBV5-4,CASSAPRRETQYF,TGTGCCAGCAGCGCCCCGCGAAGAGAGACCCAGTACTTC
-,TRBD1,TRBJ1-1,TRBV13,CASSDRGGNTEAFF,TGTGCCAGCAGCGACAGGGGAGGGAACACTGAAGCTTTCTTT
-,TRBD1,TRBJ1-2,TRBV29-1,CSDEQGGVSGYTF,TGCAGCGACGAACAGGGGGGAGTTTCTGGCTACACCTTC
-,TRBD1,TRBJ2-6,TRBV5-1,CASSLAGTGFRPGANVLTF,TGCGCCAGCAGCTTGGCCGGGACAGGGTTTAGGCCTGGGGCCAACGTCCTGACTTTC
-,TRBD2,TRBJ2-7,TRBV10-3,CAISRGGRGVAYEQYF,TGTGCCATCAGCCGAGGAGGGCGGGGGGTAGCCTACGAGCAGTACTTC
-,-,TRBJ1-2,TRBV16,CASSLAGSIYGYTF,TGTGCCAGCAGCCTGGCAGGGTCTATCTATGGCTACACCTTC
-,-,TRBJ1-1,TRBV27,CASSFNSVNTEAFF,TGTGCCAGCAGTTTTAATTCAGTTAACACTGAAGCTTTCTTT
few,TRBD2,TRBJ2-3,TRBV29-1,CSVKRGGLDTQYF,TGCAGCGTTAAGCGGGGGGGCCTGGATACGCAGTATTTT
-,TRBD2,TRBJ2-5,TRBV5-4,CASSPGTSGQETQYF,TGTGCCAGCAGTCCCGGGACTAGCGGACAAGAGACCCAGTACTTC
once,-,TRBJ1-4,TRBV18,CASSREGRGGSEKLFF,TGTGCCAGCTCACGTGAGGGCAGGGGCGGCAGTGAAAAACTGTTTTTT
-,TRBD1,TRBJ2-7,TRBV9,CASSVGQGSHEQYF,TGTGCCAGCAGCGTAGGACAGGGTAGCCACGAGCAGTACTTC
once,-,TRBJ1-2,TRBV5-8,CASRQGFYGYTF,TGTGCCAGCAGACAGGGCTTCTATGGCTACACCTTC
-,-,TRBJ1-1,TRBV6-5,CASSPGDTEAFF,TGTGCCAGCAGTCCGGGGGACACTGAAGCTTTCTTT
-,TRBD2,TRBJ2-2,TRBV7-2,CASSPRGGWNTGELFF,TGTGCCAGCAGCCCCCGGGGGGGGTGGAACACCGGGGAGCTGTTTTTT
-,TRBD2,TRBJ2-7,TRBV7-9,CSSSLGGNEQYF,TGTTCCAGCAGTCTGGGGGGGAACGAGCAGTACTTC